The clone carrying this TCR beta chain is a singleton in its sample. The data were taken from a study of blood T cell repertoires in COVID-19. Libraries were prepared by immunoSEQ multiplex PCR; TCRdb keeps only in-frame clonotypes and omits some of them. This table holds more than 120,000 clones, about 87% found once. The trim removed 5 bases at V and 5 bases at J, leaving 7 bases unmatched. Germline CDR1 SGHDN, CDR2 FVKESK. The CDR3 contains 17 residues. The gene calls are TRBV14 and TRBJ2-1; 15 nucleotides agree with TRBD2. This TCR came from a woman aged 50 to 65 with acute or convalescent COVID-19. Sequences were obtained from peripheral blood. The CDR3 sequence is CASSTRWTSGRDNEQFF. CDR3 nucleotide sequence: TGTGCCAGCAGCACCCGATGGACTAGCGGGAGGGACAATGAGCAGTTCTTC.